The 19 T cell receptor beta chains listed next were all sequenced from one sample in a study of Graves' ophthalmopathy and Graves' hyperthyroidism. RNA transcripts served as template for amplifying TCR beta CDR3 sequences. A first-round RT-PCR used HTBI primers, followed by a second-round multiplex PCR. Using its own MiXCR run on the multiplex PCR reads, TCRdb lists one record per CDR3 protein. The data hold 560,000 or so distinct CDR3 sequences, with under 45% observed a single time. What was sequenced was peripheral blood or thyroid tissue (not recorded which). The receptors shown here come from an adult man with Graves' hyperthyroidism.

This rearrangement joins TRBV4-2 to TRBJ1-2; a weak D match, TRBD1 (6 bases). The CDR3 extends over 14 amino acids. Trimming shortened V by 5 bases and J by 2 bases, and 12 bases separated the two germline ends. The V gene's germline CDR1 is LGHNA and CDR2 YNFKEQ. CDR3 sequence: CASSALTGNYGYTF. The CDR3, as DNA: TGTGCCAGCAGCGCACTCACAGGGAACTATGGCTACACCTTC.

There are many counts of this clonotype. The rearrangement links TRBV29-1 to TRBJ2-5; TRBD1 aligns across 7 bases. Germline trimming cut 0 bases from V and 4 bases from J; bases unmatched to any gene: 11. Germline V gene sequence: CDR1 SQVTM, CDR2 ANQGSEA. The CDR3 covers 16 residues. CDR3 sequence (DNA): TGCAGCGTTGAAGATTTTACAGGGGCAGGACCAGAGACCCAGTACTTC. Protein: CSVEDFTGAGPETQYF. The full variable domain, in which reference TRBV29-1 and TRBJ2-5 provide the parts outside the CDR3, is SAVISQKPSRDICQRGTSLTIQCQVDSQVTMMFWYRQQPGQSLTLIATANQGSEATYESGFVIDKFPISRPNLTFSTLTVSNMSPEDSSIYLCSVEDFTGAGPETQYFGPGTRLLVL.

As concerns this clonotype: Because the CDR3 is missing its conserved closing phenylalanine or tryptophan, this is likely a read error. The DNA is left out, because the CDR3 cannot be placed on it with certainty; the CDR3 is given as TCRdb lists it. The chain employs TRBV10-3 and TRBJ1-3. The CDR3 adds up to 9 amino acids, both ends counted. Germline CDR1 is ENHRY and CDR2 is SYGVKD. The CDR3 sequence: CAISESPGL.

This clonotype was detected ten times or more. The chain links TRBV14 to TRBJ2-7; the match to TRBD1 covers 10 bases. J was trimmed by 3 bases and V by 4 bases; bases with no gene match: 12. The CDR3 runs to 17 residues. Per germline, CDR1 SGHDN and CDR2 FVKESK. The CDR3 DNA reads TGTGCCAGCAGCCCTTCATTTCCGGGACAGGGGAGCTACGAGCAGTACTTC. Amino acid sequence: CASSPSFPGQGSYEQYF.

For this clonotype: This clone may be a read error of a much larger clone one base away. This chain connects TRBV29-1 to TRBJ1-1; D might be TRBD1 (5 bases). The germline V gene has CDR1 SQVTM and CDR2 ANQGSEA. This CDR3 is built from 12 residues. The CDR3 here is CSVGGWNTEALF. CDR3 DNA: TGCAGCGTCGGGGGTTGGAACACTGAAGCTCTCTTT.

This clonotype came up many times. The gene calls are TRBV14 and TRBJ2-2; D unclear. V was shortened by 1 base and J by 7 bases, with 13 bases between the two germline ends. From germline, CDR1 is SGHDN and CDR2 FVKESK. This CDR3 comprises 15 residues. Here the CDR3 reads CASSQVRVSLGELFF. The DNA for the CDR3 is TGTGCCAGCAGCCAAGTCCGAGTGTCCCTCGGGGAGCTGTTTTTT. Filled out from reference TRBV14 and TRBJ2-2, the complete variable domain reads EAGVTQFPSHSVIEKGQTVTLRCDPISGHDNLYWYRRVMGKEIKFLLHFVKESKQDESGMPNNRFLAERTGGTYSTLKVQPAELEDSGVYFCASSQVRVSLGELFFGEGSRLTVL.

There are many counts of this clonotype. This rearrangement joins TRBV6-1 to TRBJ1-4; D is unclear. The V gene's germline CDR1 is MNHNS and CDR2 SASEGT. This CDR3 has 14 residues. The V gene lost 4 bases and the J gene lost 4 bases, with 10 bases spanning the gap. CDR3 sequence: CASSGTWGNEKLFF. CDR3 nucleotides: TGTGCCAGCAGTGGAACCTGGGGTAATGAAAAACTGTTTTTT.

The rearrangement uses TRBV5-1 and TRBJ2-2; D not certain. The V end was cut by 4 bases, the J end by 5 bases, with 12 bases between. The CDR3 runs to 14 residues. In germline, CDR1 is SGHRS, CDR2 YFSETQ. CDR3 sequence: CASSPLDGTGELFF. CDR3 DNA sequence: TGCGCCAGCAGCCCTCTGGACGGAACCGGGGAGCTGTTTTTT.

This chain links TRBV7-3 with TRBJ2-5, with 7 bases identical to TRBD2. This CDR3 is 15 amino acids long. The germline V gene encodes CDR1 SGHTA and CDR2 FQGTGA. V was pared by 6 bases and J by 2 bases, with 9 bases of the junction left unmatched. CDR3 protein: CASRPDGGRQETQYF. Here the CDR3 DNA reads TGTGCCAGCAGACCGGACGGGGGGAGGCAAGAGACCCAGTACTTC.

V gene TRBV12-5 combines with J gene TRBJ1-3; D ambiguous. The CDR3 totals 14 residues. The V gene's germline CDR1 is LGHNT and CDR2 FRNRAP. V lost 0 bases and J lost 0, with 3 bases in between. CDR3 nucleotide sequence: TGTGCTAGTGGTTTGGTAAGCTCTGGAAACACCATATATTTT. The encoded protein is CASGLVSSGNTIYF.

Note on this clonotype: A much larger clone differs from this one at a single base, so this may be a read error. The chain combines TRBV5-5 with TRBJ1-1, with D possibly matching TRBD1 (5 bases). CDR1 and CDR2 from the germline V gene are SGHKS and YYEKEE (reference sequence). This CDR3 comprises 15 residues. CDR3 region: CASSFLGQPNTEASF. CDR3 nucleotide sequence: TGTGCCAGCAGCTTCTTAGGACAACCGAACACTGAAGCTTCCTTT.

Points on this clonotype: A much larger clone sits a single nucleotide away, making a read error possible. This chain joins TRBV7-9 and TRBJ1-5; 7 bases map to TRBD1. CDR3 length: 13 residues. Per germline, CDR1 SEHNR and CDR2 FQNEAQ (reference sequence). CDR3: CASSSDRNQPRHF. As DNA, the CDR3 is TGTGCCAGCAGCTCGGACAGGAATCAGCCCCGGCATTTT.

This clonotype was seen repeatedly, ten times or more. The chain combines TRBV10-3 with TRBJ2-7; 10 nucleotides align to TRBD1. V lost 6 bases, J lost 0 bases, and 8 bases stayed unmatched. This CDR3 contains 16 residues. Germline V gene sequence: CDR1 ENHRY, CDR2 SYGVKD. CDR3 sequence (DNA): TGTGCCATCAGCCGAAAGTGGACAGGGGGCTCCTACGAGCAGTACTTC. It specifies CAISRKWTGGSYEQYF.

This clonotype has a count of ten or more. The rearrangement uses TRBV13 and TRBJ1-5; D is undetermined. The ends were cut back, 5 bases at V and 0 bases at J, with 8 bases in the middle. Germline CDR1 reads PRHDT; CDR2 reads FYEKMQ (reference sequence). CDR3 length equals 14 residues. CDR3 bases: TGTGCCAGCAGCCGTCGCCTTAGCAATCAGCCCCAGCATTTT. This gives the protein CASSRRLSNQPQHF. The full variable domain, in which reference TRBV13 and TRBJ1-5 provide the parts outside the CDR3, is AAGVIQSPRHLIKEKRETATLKCYPIPRHDTVYWYQQGPGQDPQFLISFYEKMQSDKGSIPDRFSAQQFSDYHSELNMSSLELGDSALYFCASSRRLSNQPQHFGDGTRLSIL.

The V call is TRBV29-1, the J call TRBJ1-4; D might be TRBD1 (6 bases). V lost 8 bases and J lost 8, with 15 bases in between. This CDR3 is 12 amino acids long. CDR1 is SQVTM and CDR2 is ANQGSEA in the germline V gene. The CDR3 spells CSSRGGGEKLFF. The CDR3 DNA is TGCAGCTCCCGAGGGGGAGGCGAAAAACTGTTTTTT. Looking up the rest from reference TRBV29-1 and TRBJ1-4 gives the full variable domain: SAVISQKPSRDICQRGTSLTIQCQVDSQVTMMFWYRQQPGQSLTLIATANQGSEATYESGFVIDKFPISRPNLTFSTLTVSNMSPEDSSIYLCSSRGGGEKLFFGSGTQLSVL.

In its sample, this clonotype was seen many times. This sequence joins TRBV2 and TRBJ2-7; 10 positions agree with TRBD2. V shed 6 bases, J shed 3 bases, and the junction held 2 bases outside the gene matches. CDR1 is SNHLY, CDR2 FYNNEI, per germline. The CDR3 is made up of 13 amino acids. For the CDR3, the DNA is TGTGCCAGCAGCGAGCGGGAGGGCTACGAGCAGTACTTC. This gives the protein CASSEREGYEQYF.

The gene calls are TRBV6-2 or TRBV6-3 and TRBJ2-2; tentative D call: TRBD1 (6 bases). V lost 5 bases and J lost 3, with 13 bases in between. This CDR3 is built from 15 residues. Germline V gene data show CDR1 as MNHEY and CDR2 as SVGEGT. CDR3 coding DNA: TGTGCCAGCAGTAAGGGACACTCTTACACCGGGGAGCTGTTTTTT. Translation: CASSKGHSYTGELFF.

This clonotype has a handful of counts. V is TRBV6-5 and J is TRBJ1-6, with 7 positions matching TRBD1. The CDR3 has 15 residues. Germline V gene sequence: CDR1 MNHEY, CDR2 SVGAGI. V trimming: 6 bases; J trimming: 7 bases; junction bases outside the gene matches: 9. The CDR3 is CASRADRAENSPLHF. CDR3 nucleotide sequence: TGTGCCAGCAGAGCTGACAGGGCGGAGAATTCACCCCTCCACTTT.

The CDR3 DNA is TGTGCCTGGAGTGTAACAGGGGCTGGAAACACCATATATTTT. Translation gives CAWSVTGAGNTIYF. This rearrangement joins TRBV30 to TRBJ1-3, with TRBD1 identical over 7 bases. After removal of 0 bases from V and 2 bases from J, the junction contained 1 base not matched to a gene. The CDR3 runs to 14 residues. Germline V gives CDR1 GTSNPN, CDR2 SVGIG (reference sequence).